The clone carrying this T cell receptor beta chain was seen repeatedly, ten times or more. Its antigen remains unknown. The time point was: patch test 3, about 24 weeks after DPC sensitization. Treatment reported: therapeutic diphenylcyclopropenone sensitization with weekly scalp DPC. Donors, patients with alopecia ranging from 18 to 70 years old and judged suitable for DPC, provided samples. The data stem from a study of human T cells and chemical hapten exposure. At the level of the study: While the roughly 22-week study was under way, patients received diphenylcyclopropenone on the scalp every week. Small pooled library volume differences mainly caused per-sample TCR yield variation. General study results and limits: Compared to controls, expanded TCRs made significantly more large clusters of similar CDR3s.

This CDR3 contains 13 residues. Trimming removed 6 bases at V and 9 bases at J, with 15 bases between. Using its own MiXCR run on the RACE reads, TCRdb lists one record per CDR3 protein. The table records over 100,000 distinct CDR3 sequences, roughly 10% of them present only once. The chain is built from TRBV12-3 or TRBV12-4 and TRBJ1-5, with D perhaps TRBD1 (5 bases). The specimen comprised whole blood, sampled in connection with sensitization to the hapten diphenylcyclopropenone (DPC). This TCR was recovered from a woman in her fifties or sixties with alopecia areata. Some clones in this sample may be carry-over from other donors' samples. Here the CDR3 DNA reads TGTGCCAGCAGCGCCGGGCCCCAGGGGCCCCAGCATTTT. Translated: CASSAGPQGPQHF.